A selection of T cell receptor beta chains follows, all from one sample in a study of T cells in Graves' hyperthyroidism and ophthalmopathy. TCRdb passed the multiplex PCR reads through MiXCR, listing each CDR3 protein once. Of roughly 560,000 distinct CDR3 sequences detected, roughly 14% appear once; the ten largest clones hold approximately 4.2%. Sequenced sample: blood. Source of these receptors: a woman in her forties with Graves' ophthalmopathy. Both conserved end residues are part of each CDR3. A D gene is named only where the DNA matches it firmly. The listing skips clone size in some rows; elsewhere it reads once, few, many or a size class.

V: TRBV6-2/TRBV6-3
D: -
size: -
J: TRBJ1-1
length: 19
DNA: TGTGCCAGCAGTTACCAATCCGGCGGGGGGGAACCCCCCGTCCCTGAAGCTTTCTTT
CDR3: CASSYQSGGGEPPVPEAFF

V: TRBV28
D: -
size: few
J: TRBJ1-2
length: 14
DNA: TGTGCCAGCAGTTTATATGGTCAGTTATATGGCTACACCTTC
CDR3: CASSLYGQLYGYTF

V: TRBV6-2/TRBV6-3
D: -
size: many
J: TRBJ2-5
length: 13
DNA: TGTGCCAGCAGTTACCCGGTGGGGGAGACCCAGTACTTC
CDR3: CASSYPVGETQYF

V: TRBV20-1
D: -
size: many
J: TRBJ2-7
length: 13
DNA: TGCAGTGCTTCCCGCGGGGGCATTTACGAGCAGTACTTC
CDR3: CSASRGGIYEQYF

V: TRBV5-1
D: TRBD2
size: many
J: TRBJ2-5
length: 14
DNA: TGCGCCAGCAGCCCGGGGACTAGTTCAGAGACCCAGTACTTC
CDR3: CASSPGTSSETQYF

V: TRBV12-3/TRBV12-4
D: -
size: many
J: TRBJ1-1
length: 15
DNA: TGTGCCAGCAGTTTCCCGAAAGGGTCGAGCACTGAAGCTTTCTTT
CDR3: CASSFPKGSSTEAFF

V: TRBV25-1
D: TRBD1
size: few
J: TRBJ2-6
length: 17
DNA: TGTGCCAGCAGTCCAAGGGACAGGGGATCTGGGGCCAACGTCCTGACTTTC
CDR3: CASSPRDRGSGANVLTF

V: TRBV3-1
D: TRBD2
size: few
J: TRBJ2-7
length: 16
DNA: TGTGCCAGCAGCCAAGATTGGAGCGGGGGTTCTTCCGAGCAGTACTTC
CDR3: CASSQDWSGGSSEQYF

V: TRBV12-3/TRBV12-4
D: -
size: many
J: TRBJ2-2
length: 12
DNA: TGTGCCAGCAGCCCAGGGTCCGGGGAGCTGTTTTTT
CDR3: CASSPGSGELFF

V: TRBV28
D: -
size: many
J: TRBJ1-3
length: 14
DNA: TGTGCCCGCCCACTGGCATTCTCTGGAAACACCATATATTTT
CDR3: CARPLAFSGNTIYF

V: TRBV2
D: -
size: many
J: TRBJ2-7
length: 13
DNA: TGTGCCAGCAGTGAAGAGGGCGGCTACGAGCAGTACTTC
CDR3: CASSEEGGYEQYF

V: TRBV30
D: TRBD2
size: many
J: TRBJ2-4
length: 17
DNA: TGTGCCTGGAGTACAAGCGGGAGGGCGACAGCCAAAAACATTCAGTACTTC
CDR3: CAWSTSGRATAKNIQYF

V: TRBV11-2
D: -
size: -
J: TRBJ2-4
length: 14
DNA: TGTGCCAGCAGCTTATTTGCCCCAGGGCACATTCAGTACTTC
CDR3: CASSLFAPGHIQYF

V: TRBV18
D: -
size: few
J: TRBJ2-7
length: 15
DNA: TGTGCCAGCTCACCAGCCGGGGGCCAGAGCGACGAGCAGTACTTC
CDR3: CASSPAGGQSDEQYF

V: TRBV28
D: -
size: many
J: TRBJ1-2
length: 12
DNA: TGTGCCAGCAGTTTCCAGGGATATGGCTACACCTTC
CDR3: CASSFQGYGYTF

V: TRBV27
D: -
size: -
J: TRBJ2-7
length: 15
DNA: TGTGCCAGCAGTTTATCGGGGGGACAGTCCTACGAGCAGTACTTC
CDR3: CASSLSGGQSYEQYF

V: TRBV6-5
D: -
size: many
J: TRBJ1-3
length: 17
DNA: TGTGCCAGCAGTTACGGAACTGGTGGTAGAGCTGGAAACACCATATATTTT
CDR3: CASSYGTGGRAGNTIYF

V: TRBV27
D: -
size: many
J: TRBJ2-7
length: 14
DNA: TGTGCCAGCAGTCCCCTTGACAGTCCCTACGAGCAGTACTTC
CDR3: CASSPLDSPYEQYF

V: TRBV5-1
D: -
size: many
J: TRBJ2-7
length: 14
DNA: TGCGCCAGCAGCTTGACAGGGTCCAACTACGAGCAGTACTTC
CDR3: CASSLTGSNYEQYF

V: TRBV6-1
D: -
size: -
J: TRBJ1-3
length: 17
DNA: TGTGCCAGCTCCTTATGGAGGGACTCGAGCTCTGGAAACACCATATATTTT
CDR3: CASSLWRDSSSGNTIYF

V: TRBV11-1
D: TRBD2
size: -
J: TRBJ2-5
length: 18
DNA: TGTGCCAGCAGCTTATCGGTAGCGGGAGTAGGAATAGGAGAGACCCAGTACTTC
CDR3: CASSLSVAGVGIGETQYF

V: TRBV13
D: -
size: -
J: TRBJ2-5
length: 14
DNA: TGTGCCAGCAGCTACGACCTCAACGGAGAGACCCAGTACTTC
CDR3: CASSYDLNGETQYF

V: TRBV20-1
D: TRBD2
size: -
J: TRBJ2-3
length: 15
DNA: TGCAGTGCTAGAGATCCTAGCGGGGGGTCAGATACGCAGTATTTT
CDR3: CSARDPSGGSDTQYF

V: TRBV2
D: -
size: many
J: TRBJ2-7
length: 13
DNA: TGTGCCAGCAGGGAGGGGACAGACTACGAGCAGTACTTC
CDR3: CASREGTDYEQYF

V: TRBV19
D: TRBD1
size: -
J: TRBJ1-2
length: 15
DNA: TGTGCCAGTAGTCAGGTGCAGGGGGCTAACTATGGCTACACCTTC
CDR3: CASSQVQGANYGYTF

V: TRBV6-1
D: -
size: -
J: TRBJ2-3
length: 14
DNA: TGTGCCACGCACCAGGGGCCCAGCACAGATACGCAGTATTTT
CDR3: CATHQGPSTDTQYF

V: TRBV28
D: -
size: many
J: TRBJ1-5
length: 13
DNA: TGTGCCAGCAGGGGGGGGGGCAATCAGCCCCAGCATTTT
CDR3: CASRGGGNQPQHF

V: TRBV12-3/TRBV12-4
D: -
size: many
J: TRBJ2-7
length: 12
DNA: TGTGCCAGCAGTGCAGGGGTGAGTGAGCAGTACTTC
CDR3: CASSAGVSEQYF

V: TRBV11-2
D: -
size: many
J: TRBJ1-2
length: 13
DNA: TGTGCCAGCAGGGGTGGAGGGGCCCGTGGCTACACCTTC
CDR3: CASRGGGARGYTF

V: TRBV5-1
D: TRBD1
size: many
J: TRBJ2-7
length: 14
DNA: TGCGCCAGCAGCGAAAGGACAGGGACGGACGAGCAGTACTTC
CDR3: CASSERTGTDEQYF

V: TRBV5-1
D: TRBD2
size: -
J: TRBJ2-2
length: 17
DNA: TGCGCCAGCAGCGCCGACGAACTAGCGGGCCTTTCCGGGGAGCTGTTTTTT
CDR3: CASSADELAGLSGELFF

V: TRBV15
D: TRBD1
size: -
J: TRBJ1-4
length: 15
DNA: TGTGCCACCAGTAGGAAAGGGACAGAAAATGAAAAACTGTTTTTT
CDR3: CATSRKGTENEKLFF

V: TRBV11-2
D: TRBD2
size: many
J: TRBJ2-5
length: 15
DNA: TGTGCCAGCAGCTGGACTAGCGGGAGTCAAGAGACCCAGTACTTC
CDR3: CASSWTSGSQETQYF

V: TRBV24-1
D: TRBD2
size: -
J: TRBJ2-2
length: 17
DNA: TGTGCCACCAGTGACCCGGGACTAGCGGGAGTTGCCGGGGAGCTGTTTTTT
CDR3: CATSDPGLAGVAGELFF

V: TRBV4-1
D: -
size: many
J: TRBJ1-5
length: 14
DNA: TGCGCCAGCAGCCAACATGGGGGGATCATAGCCCAGCATTTT
CDR3: CASSQHGGIIAQHF

V: TRBV12-3/TRBV12-4
D: -
size: many
J: TRBJ2-5
length: 13
DNA: TGTGCCAGCAGTTTAAACTTTCAAGAGACCCAGTACTTC
CDR3: CASSLNFQETQYF

V: TRBV28
D: TRBD2
size: many
J: TRBJ2-5
length: 13
DNA: TGTGCCAGCAAGCTAGCGGGACTGGAGACCCAGTACTTC
CDR3: CASKLAGLETQYF

V: TRBV9
D: TRBD2
size: -
J: TRBJ2-7
length: 16
DNA: TGTGCCAGCAGCATCGGACTAGCGGGATCCCTGGGCGAGCAGTACTTC
CDR3: CASSIGLAGSLGEQYF

V: TRBV30
D: TRBD1
size: -
J: TRBJ1-1
length: 12
DNA: TGTGCCTGGAGTGGCGACAGGGGGGACGCTTTCTTT
CDR3: CAWSGDRGDAFF

V: TRBV29-1
D: TRBD2
size: -
J: TRBJ2-5
length: 16
DNA: TGCAGCGCCAGCCCGCGGGGGGGGGTTCTCCAAGAGACCCAGTACTTC
CDR3: CSASPRGGVLQETQYF

V: TRBV6-4
D: -
size: many
J: TRBJ2-6
length: 17
DNA: TGTGCCAGCAGACAGGCCAGCCGACTCTCTGGGGCCAACGTCCTGACTTTC
CDR3: CASRQASRLSGANVLTF

V: TRBV7-2
D: -
size: many
J: TRBJ2-2
length: 15
DNA: TGTGCCAGCAGCTTAGCGGGGGTCTACACCGGGGAGCTGTTTTTT
CDR3: CASSLAGVYTGELFF

V: TRBV2
D: TRBD2
size: few
J: TRBJ2-3
length: 15
DNA: TGTGCCAGCAGGCGACGGGAGGGAAACACAGATACGCAGTATTTT
CDR3: CASRRREGNTDTQYF

V: TRBV6-1
D: TRBD1
size: many
J: TRBJ1-1
length: 15
DNA: TGTGCCAGCAGTGGGGGGGACAGGGGGGACACTGAAGCTTTCTTT
CDR3: CASSGGDRGDTEAFF

V: TRBV4-3
D: -
size: many
J: TRBJ2-7
length: 13
DNA: TGCGCCAGCAGCCAAGCTCCGGACACCGAGCAGTACTTC
CDR3: CASSQAPDTEQYF

V: TRBV28
D: TRBD2
size: -
J: TRBJ2-2
length: 19
DNA: TGTGCCAGCAGTCCCCTTTCGGGACTAGCGGGCGCCTTAGACGGGGAGCTGTTTTTT
CDR3: CASSPLSGLAGALDGELFF

V: TRBV2
D: -
size: few
J: TRBJ1-1
length: 13
DNA: TGTGCCAGCATCCTGGACACGAACACTGAAGCTTTCTTT
CDR3: CASILDTNTEAFF

V: TRBV6-1
D: -
size: many
J: TRBJ2-7
length: 13
DNA: TGTGCCAGCAGTGATCCGGAGGTCCACGAGCAGTACTTC
CDR3: CASSDPEVHEQYF

V: TRBV29-1
D: TRBD2
size: many
J: TRBJ2-7
length: 13
DNA: TGCAGCGTAGTAGCGGGGTCGGCATACGAGCAGTACTTC
CDR3: CSVVAGSAYEQYF